A single T cell receptor beta chain is shown here with its context. The entry originates in a study of control samples from healthy donors and cancer patients. The data were produced by immunoSEQ multiplex PCR, yet TCRdb's version contains in-frame clones alone and is incomplete. The repertoire holds tens of thousands of clones, with roughly 78% as singletons. This clonotype was sampled from a man aged 55 to 70 with head and neck cancer. The sample taken for sequencing was PBMCs.

The CDR3 loop reads CASSPLGTGNTEAFF. CDR3 bases: TGTGCCAGCAGTCCATTAGGGACAGGGAACACTGAAGCTTTCTTT. The rearrangement uses TRBV28 and TRBJ1-1, with 8 bases aligning to TRBD1. The CDR3 has 15 residues. The V gene's germline CDR1 is MDHEN and CDR2 SYDVKM. J lost 1 base, V lost 5 bases, and 6 bases had no gene match.